This TCR beta chain was sequenced in a study of regulatory T cells (dated by TCRdb to the late 2010s). The study in broad terms: The study compared T-cell receptor beta repertoires of sorted regulatory, conventional CD4+ and CD8+ T cells in CD3G-deficient patients with those in healthy controls. General conclusions and limits of the study: Hydrophobic residues at CDR3 positions 6 and 7 were enriched in conventional CD4+ T cells from CD3G-deficient patients, suggesting more self-reactive specificities. In patients, repertoires had restricted unique TRB V-J pairs and skewed V and J gene usage, with regulatory T cells showing the most marked changes.

All CD3G-deficient patients had evidence of autoimmunity, which was more severe in two of the patients. At the time of testing, the patients were between 2 and 39 years old, and their CD4+ and CD8+ T cells had reduced naive proportions and increased memory proportions. CD4+ cells were FACS-sorted into CD25-high CD127-low regulatory T cells and CD25-low CD127-high conventional CD4+ T cells. About six individuals with CD3G deficiency were included in the patient group. An international network of physicians spanning the United States, Europe and Asia provided the patient samples and clinical data. Peripheral blood mononuclear cells were isolated by Ficoll density separation. V gives up 5 bases and J gives up 2 bases, and the segment between their germline ends measures 10 bases. From a lookup of the germline V gene, CDR1 and CDR2 are SGHAT and FQNNGV. Its CDR3 holds 14 amino acids, cysteine through phenylalanine. This entry keeps only the CDR3 DNA: 42 bases, framed from base 1.

The multiplex PCR used 52 forward TRBV primers and 13 reverse TRBJ primers, with assay-based and computational corrections for amplification bias. Within the immunoSEQ assay, multiplex PCR amplified rearranged TRB loci from genomic DNA. An Illumina HiSeq platform was used to sequence the TRB amplicons. The paper's processing steps were these. Raw sequences were error-filtered and aligned to reference gene sequences by custom algorithms and were subsequently analyzed with the immunoSEQ online tools. Frequencies of productive and nonproductive TRB rearrangements were evaluated among both unique and total sequences. Assessment of potential self-reactivity relied on the hydrophobicity of positions 6 and 7 in the TRB CDR3, along with their amino acid composition. Prism software was used to run t tests, Mann-Whitney tests or two-way ANOVA for comparisons between groups. TCRdb retrieved this table from immuneACCESS and kept in-frame rearrangements only. Not all clones are present; in checked studies, unresolved V genes account for under half, and no reason is known for the remainder. V and J calls and clone size are those listed in that table; D and trimming were worked out from the DNA. This sample lists nearly 30,000 clones; around 92% were detected once. Around 1.5% of the sample belongs to the ten largest clones.

Remarks on this clone: Its target antigen remains unknown. The input lacks base qualities; no much larger clone sits a single base away.

This TCR came from a person aged 18 to 35 with CD3G deficiency. The chain couples TRBV11-2 to TRBJ2-1; the D segment could be TRBD2, given 7 matching bases. Sequencing input: conventional CD4+ T cells sorted from blood. The CDR3 here reads CASSPGGPYNEQFF. The DNA sequence reads TGTGCCAGCAGCCCCGGGGGGCCCTACAATGAGCAGTTCTTC.